One sample yielded the 32 T cell receptor beta chains listed below, sequenced in a study of T cells in Graves' hyperthyroidism and ophthalmopathy. Using RNA transcripts as the source, TCR beta CDR3 regions were amplified. During a first-round RT-PCR of the TCR CDR3, the HTBI primer set was used. Using its own MiXCR run on the multiplex PCR reads, TCRdb lists one record per CDR3 protein. The sample lists roughly 280,000 distinct CDR3 sequences, roughly 22% occurring once. The sequenced sample consisted of blood. Source of these receptors: a man aged 25 to 45 with Graves' ophthalmopathy.

This clonotype came up many times. The V gene is TRBV12-5, the J gene TRBJ2-7; D might be TRBD2 (6 bases). The CDR3 spans 13 residues. V was pared by 9 bases and J by 1 base, with 13 bases between. The germline gives CDR1 LGHNT, CDR2 FRNRAP. This CDR3 reads CASRGTESYEQYF. DNA for the CDR3: TGTGCTAGCCGCGGGACGGAATCCTACGAGCAGTACTTC.

The chain employs TRBV11-1 and TRBJ1-5; a weak D match, TRBD1 (5 bases). CDR1 SGHAT and CDR2 FQDESV come from the germline V gene (reference sequence). Trimming took 5 bases from V and 5 from J, leaving 13 bases between them. There are 14 residues in the CDR3. This chain's CDR3 is CASSLRGGDQPQHF. The DNA of the CDR3 is TGTGCCAGCAGCCTTAGGGGCGGGGATCAGCCCCAGCATTTT. The full variable domain, its missing parts supplied by reference TRBV11-1 and TRBJ1-5, is EAEVAQSPRYKITEKSQAVAFWCDPISGHATLYWYRQILGQGPELLVQFQDESVVDDSQLPKDRFSAERLKGVDSTLKIQPAELGDSAMYLCASSLRGGDQPQHFGDGTRLSIL.

CDR3 in DNA: TGTGCCAGCATGGCGGCAGGGGGGTCCTACGAGCAGTACTTC. Residues: CASMAAGGSYEQYF. This chain links TRBV6-2 or TRBV6-3 with TRBJ2-7, with D perhaps matching TRBD1 (7 bases). V was trimmed by 7 bases and J by 1 base, leaving 14 bases between them. The CDR3 consists of 14 residues. CDR1 is MNHEY, CDR2 SVGEGT, per germline.

Here the CDR3 reads CASSPKQGRFEAFF. The CDR3 DNA reads as TGTGCCAGCAGCCCAAAACAGGGACGATTTGAAGCTTTCTTT. This chain connects TRBV12-3 or TRBV12-4 to TRBJ1-1; tentatively, D is TRBD1 (6 bases). V was trimmed by 6 bases and J by 7 bases, leaving 18 bases between them. This CDR3 is 14 amino acids long.

Ten or more counts support this clonotype. The rearrangement joins TRBV7-9 to TRBJ2-1, with D possibly matching TRBD2 (6 bases). CDR3 size: 15 residues. CDR1 SEHNR and CDR2 FQNEAQ come from the germline V gene (reference sequence). Trimming took off 3 bases at V and 2 bases at J, with 11 bases between the two ends. CDR3 nucleotides: TGTGCCAGCAGCTTCCGGCGGGGCACCTACAATGAGCAGTTCTTC. Translating it yields CASSFRRGTYNEQFF.

This clonotype was found many times. The chain links TRBV28 to TRBJ2-3; D might be TRBD1 (5 bases). From germline, CDR1 is MDHEN and CDR2 SYDVKM. The length of the CDR3 is 16 residues. V dropped 4 bases and J dropped 8 bases, with 22 bases sitting between them. Here the CDR3 reads CASSSRALLPTATQYF. CDR3 coding DNA: TGTGCCAGCAGTTCCAGGGCCCTACTTCCCACCGCTACGCAGTATTTT. Filled out from reference TRBV28 and TRBJ2-3, the complete variable domain reads DVKVTQSSRYLVKRTGEKVFLECVQDMDHENMFWYRQDPGLGLRLIYFSYDVKMKEKGDIPEGYSVSREKKERFSLILESASTNQTSMYLCASSSRALLPTATQYFGPGTRLTVL.

In this sample, this clonotype turned up many times. The chain has TRBV6-2 or TRBV6-3 and TRBJ2-7; D gene uncertain. The CDR3 totals 12 residues. CDR1 and CDR2 (germline): MNHEY, SVGEGT. Trimming left V 5 bases short and J 4 bases short, with 9 bases between. CDR3 residues: CASSNAAYEQYF. The DNA for the CDR3 is TGTGCCAGCAGTAACGCGGCGTACGAGCAGTACTTC.

This clonotype was observed at least ten times. This chain uses TRBV29-1 with TRBJ2-7; 8 nucleotides match TRBD2. Per the germline V gene, CDR1 is SQVTM and CDR2 is ANQGSEA. The CDR3 totals 13 residues. V dropped 3 bases and J dropped 5; count of bases not matched to a gene: 6. The CDR3 protein is CSVDSGSLHEQYF. DNA for the CDR3: TGCAGCGTTGACAGCGGGAGTCTCCACGAGCAGTACTTC.

To note about this clonotype: This may be a read error: a much more frequent sequence differs by one nucleotide. The chain has TRBV5-1 and TRBJ2-3; D possibly corresponds to TRBD1 (6 bases). Germline V gives CDR1 SGHRS, CDR2 YFSETQ. The CDR3 is 14 amino acids. Trimming cost V 6 bases and J 4 bases, with 15 bases left between them. CDR3 DNA sequence: TGCGCCAGCATCCGTCCCGGGACATCAGATACGCAGTATTTT. It translates to CASIRPGTSDTQYF.

The sample holds many counts of this clonotype. The J gene is TRBJ1-2, the V gene TRBV2; unclear D gene. V lost 3 bases and J 2 bases, leaving 4 bases between the germline ends. Per germline, CDR1 SNHLY and CDR2 FYNNEI. The CDR3 consists of 12 residues. CDR3 DNA: TGTGCCAGCAGTGACGGAAACTATGGCTACACCTTC. This codes for CASSDGNYGYTF.

This chain joins TRBV24-1 and TRBJ2-7, with a tentative D call TRBD2 (6 bases). The germline V gene has CDR1 KGHDR and CDR2 SFDVKD. Trimming removed 9 bases from V and 1 base from J, with 12 bases in between. The CDR3 contains 13 residues. The CDR3 DNA follows: TGTGCCACCTCCGGGACTGGATCCTACGAGCAGTACTTC. Its protein product is CATSGTGSYEQYF.

In this sample, this clonotype turned up a few times. The chain recombines TRBV14 with TRBJ2-1; TRBD2 aligns across 7 bases. The germline CDR1 and CDR2 sequences are SGHDN and FVKESK. CDR3 length: 13 amino acids. Losses at the gene ends were 6 bases for V and 6 bases for J; bases not matched to a gene: 5. This CDR3 is CASRPGTTNEQFF. The CDR3, as DNA: TGTGCCAGCAGACCAGGGACTACCAATGAGCAGTTCTTC.

This clonotype was detected many times. V is TRBV2 and J is TRBJ2-1; 9 bases agree with TRBD2. CDR1 is SNHLY, CDR2 FYNNEI, per germline. V trimming: 3 bases; J trimming: 5 bases; junction bases outside the gene matches: 8. The CDR3 extends over 16 amino acids. The chain's CDR3 is CASSDEAGGPNNEQFF. DNA of the CDR3: TGTGCCAGCAGTGATGAGGCGGGAGGGCCAAACAATGAGCAGTTCTTC. The entire variable domain, with the rest obtained from reference TRBV2 and TRBJ2-1, is as follows: EPEVTQTPSHQVTQMGQEVILRCVPISNHLYFYWYRQILGQKVEFLVSFYNNEISEKSEIFDDQFSVERPDGSNFTLKIRSTKLEDSAMYFCASSDEAGGPNNEQFFGPGTRLTVL.

The CDR3 DNA reads TGTGCCAGCAGCCAAGAGGCTAGCTTCAAGACAGATACGCAGTATTTT. Translated: CASSQEASFKTDTQYF. The chain is built from TRBV3-1 and TRBJ2-3; weak D call: TRBD2 (5 bases). The length of the CDR3 is 16 residues. Germline CDR1 LGHDT, CDR2 YNNKEL (reference sequence). V was cut by 0 bases and J by 3 bases, with 13 bases left in between.

The chain recombines TRBV3-1 with TRBJ2-5; D might be TRBD2 (5 bases). Germline V gives CDR1 LGHDT, CDR2 YNNKEL (reference sequence). The V end was cut by 1 base, the J end by 7 bases, with 13 bases between. The CDR3 loop spans 14 amino acids. CDR3 in DNA: TGTGCCAGCAGCCAAGTGGGCGTTGCGGGGACCCAGTACTTC. As protein: CASSQVGVAGTQYF.

The rearrangement joins TRBV11-3 to TRBJ1-1; D gene uncertain. V lost 6 bases and J 0 bases, leaving 11 bases between the germline ends. CDR1 is SGHNT, CDR2 YENEEA, per germline. The CDR3 contains 14 residues. The CDR3 DNA reads TGTGCCAGCAGTCTAGAGGTGGTGAACACTGAAGCTTTCTTT. It translates to CASSLEVVNTEAFF. Using reference TRBV11-3 and TRBJ1-1 for the parts outside the CDR3, the full variable domain is EAGVVQSPRYKIIEKKQPVAFWCNPISGHNTLYWYLQNLGQGPELLIRYENEEAVDDSQLPKDRFSAERLKGVDSTLKIQPAELGDSAVYLCASSLEVVNTEAFFGQGTRLTVV.

This clonotype showed up many times. The chain joins TRBV20-1 to TRBJ2-5, with a weak D call TRBD2 (7 bases). CDR3 size: 13 residues. The germline V and J ends were trimmed by 1 base and 6 bases, with 12 bases remaining between them. CDR1 and CDR2 from the germline V gene are DFQATT and SNEGSKA (reference sequence). CDR3 amino acids: CSARVDSGKTQYF. The CDR3 DNA follows: TGCAGTGCTAGAGTGGACAGCGGGAAGACCCAGTACTTC.

The rearrangement joins TRBV6-1 to TRBJ1-1; D is possibly TRBD1 (5 bases). Trimming took off 6 bases at V and 4 bases at J, with 21 bases between the two ends. CDR3 length: 16 residues. CDR1 and CDR2 from the germline V gene are MNHNS and SASEGT. The CDR3 is CASSHRPGTVATEAFF. The CDR3 DNA follows: TGTGCCAGCAGCCATCGCCCCGGGACGGTCGCCACTGAAGCTTTCTTT.

This clonotype was counted at least ten times. The chain is built from TRBV7-9 and TRBJ2-3; 7 nucleotides align to TRBD1. Per the germline V gene, CDR1 is SEHNR and CDR2 is FQNEAQ (reference sequence). This CDR3 region has 16 residues. Trimming cost V 3 bases and J 2 bases; bases outside gene matches: 8. The chain's CDR3 is CASSFRDRAPTDTQYF. Here the CDR3 DNA reads TGTGCCAGCAGCTTCCGAGACAGGGCCCCCACAGATACGCAGTATTTT.

The V gene is TRBV24-1, the J gene TRBJ2-1; 8 bases fit TRBD2. The CDR3 extends over 16 amino acids. After removal of 3 bases from V and 3 bases from J, the junction contained 6 bases not matched to a gene. Per germline, CDR1 KGHDR and CDR2 SFDVKD. The CDR3 DNA follows: TGTGCCACCAGTGATGAACTAGCGGAGCTCTACAATGAGCAGTTCTTC. Encoded protein: CATSDELAELYNEQFF.

This clonotype was counted a few times. The chain joins TRBV7-6 to TRBJ2-3; 13 bases match TRBD2. The germline V gene encodes CDR1 SGHVS and CDR2 FNYEAQ. V was pared by 5 bases and J by 7 bases, with 9 bases of the junction left unmatched. CDR3 length: 16 residues. The CDR3 nucleotides are TGTGCCAGCAGCCCGACGACTAGCGGGAGGAGGAATACGCAGTATTTT. Protein: CASSPTTSGRRNTQYF.

This clonotype has just a few counts. V is TRBV5-6 and J is TRBJ2-3; 7 bases agree with TRBD1. CDR3 length equals 15 residues. Germline V gene sequence: CDR1 SGHDT, CDR2 YYEEEE. The V and J ends lost 4 bases and 0 bases, in that order; junction bases with no gene match: 5. The CDR3 DNA reads TGTGCCAGCAGCCCGGGACAGTTAAGCACAGATACGCAGTATTTT. It yields the protein CASSPGQLSTDTQYF.

This clonotype showed up just a few times. The J gene is TRBJ1-5, the V gene TRBV20-1; tentative D call: TRBD1 (5 bases). The CDR3 runs to 14 residues. Germline assignment: CDR1 DFQATT and CDR2 SNEGSKA (reference sequence). V lost 2 bases and J lost 0, with 8 bases in between. The CDR3 is CSARRGSSNQPQHF. The CDR3 nucleotides read TGCAGTGCTAGAAGGGGTAGTAGCAATCAGCCCCAGCATTTT.

This clonotype has only a few counts. CDR3 region: CASSPGAFREGELFF. The CDR3, as DNA: TGTGCCAGCAGCCCGGGGGCCTTCCGTGAGGGGGAGCTGTTTTTT. The chain uses TRBV7-2 and TRBJ2-2; possibly TRBD1 or TRBD2 for D (6 bases each). From germline, CDR1 is SGHTA and CDR2 FQGNSA. Trimming took 5 bases from V and 8 from J, leaving 18 bases between them. The CDR3 extends over 15 amino acids.

The V call is TRBV28, the J call TRBJ1-2, with TRBD1 identical over 7 bases. The CDR3 covers 16 residues. Trimming took 3 bases from V and 7 from J; bases not matched to a gene: 14. Germline V gives CDR1 MDHEN, CDR2 SYDVKM. CDR3 nucleotides: TGTGCCAGCAGTTTGGCAGGGGGTAATAATTATGGTGGCTACACCTTC. Translating it yields CASSLAGGNNYGGYTF.

This clonotype was detected a few times. V usage is TRBV28 and J usage is TRBJ1-6; D unresolved. The CDR3 is made up of 12 amino acids. Germline CDR1 MDHEN, CDR2 SYDVKM. V was pared by 7 bases and J by 7 bases, with 8 bases between. As DNA, the CDR3 is TGTGCCAGCACCCGCTTAAATTCACCCCTCCACTTT. Its protein product is CASTRLNSPLHF.

The chain employs TRBV29-1 and TRBJ2-7; 7 bases map to TRBD1. This CDR3 contains 11 residues. V trimming: 6 bases; J trimming: 7 bases; junction bases outside the gene matches: 6. Germline-derived CDR1 and CDR2 are SQVTM and ANQGSEA. CDR3 in amino acids: CSVRQGLEQYF. CDR3 DNA: TGCAGCGTCAGACAGGGTTTGGAGCAGTACTTC.

The table lists this clonotype with a few counts. The rearrangement uses TRBV12-3 or TRBV12-4 and TRBJ1-1; 9 nucleotides match TRBD1. There are 14 residues in the CDR3. The junction had 8 bases not matched to a gene; V was cut back by 5 bases and J by 7 bases. In DNA, the CDR3 is TGTGCCAGCAGTGGGGGACAGGGCGGGAGTGAAGCTTTCTTT. Encoded protein: CASSGGQGGSEAFF.

A few counts support this clonotype. The J gene is TRBJ2-7, the V gene TRBV24-1, with 10 bases identical to TRBD1. The CDR3 has 15 amino acids. Germline loops: CDR1 KGHDR, CDR2 SFDVKD. V lost 4 bases and J lost 6; bases outside the gene matches: 8. The CDR3 coding sequence is TGTGCCACCAGTGACCCCGGGACAGGGGTAGGCGAGCAGTACTTC. It codes for CATSDPGTGVGEQYF.

This sequence joins TRBV20-1 and TRBJ2-1; TRBD2 matches 10 bases. The CDR3 is made up of 14 amino acids. J was trimmed by 8 bases and V by 2 bases; bases with no gene match: 6. The germline V gene has CDR1 DFQATT and CDR2 SNEGSKA (reference sequence). CDR3 in amino acids: CSARRSGRADEQFF. The CDR3 bases are TGCAGTGCTAGACGAAGCGGGAGGGCCGATGAGCAGTTCTTC.

V gene TRBV12-3 or TRBV12-4 combines with J gene TRBJ1-4; weak D call: TRBD1 (5 bases). The CDR3 is 14 amino acids. With 5 bases removed from V and 6 bases from J, the gap between germline ends came to 13 bases. CDR3 DNA sequence: TGTGCCAGCAGTCGGGCAGGGTACGATGAAAAACTGTTTTTT. Translating gives CASSRAGYDEKLFF.

Ten or more counts support this clonotype. The rearrangement uses TRBV5-1 and TRBJ2-3; possibly TRBD2 for D (5 bases). The CDR3 totals 14 residues. Trimming removed 0 bases at V and 3 bases at J, with 8 bases between. Germline V gives CDR1 SGHRS, CDR2 YFSETQ. The CDR3 bases are TGCGCCAGCAGCTTGGGTACTAGGACAGATACGCAGTATTTT. It is translated as CASSLGTRTDTQYF.